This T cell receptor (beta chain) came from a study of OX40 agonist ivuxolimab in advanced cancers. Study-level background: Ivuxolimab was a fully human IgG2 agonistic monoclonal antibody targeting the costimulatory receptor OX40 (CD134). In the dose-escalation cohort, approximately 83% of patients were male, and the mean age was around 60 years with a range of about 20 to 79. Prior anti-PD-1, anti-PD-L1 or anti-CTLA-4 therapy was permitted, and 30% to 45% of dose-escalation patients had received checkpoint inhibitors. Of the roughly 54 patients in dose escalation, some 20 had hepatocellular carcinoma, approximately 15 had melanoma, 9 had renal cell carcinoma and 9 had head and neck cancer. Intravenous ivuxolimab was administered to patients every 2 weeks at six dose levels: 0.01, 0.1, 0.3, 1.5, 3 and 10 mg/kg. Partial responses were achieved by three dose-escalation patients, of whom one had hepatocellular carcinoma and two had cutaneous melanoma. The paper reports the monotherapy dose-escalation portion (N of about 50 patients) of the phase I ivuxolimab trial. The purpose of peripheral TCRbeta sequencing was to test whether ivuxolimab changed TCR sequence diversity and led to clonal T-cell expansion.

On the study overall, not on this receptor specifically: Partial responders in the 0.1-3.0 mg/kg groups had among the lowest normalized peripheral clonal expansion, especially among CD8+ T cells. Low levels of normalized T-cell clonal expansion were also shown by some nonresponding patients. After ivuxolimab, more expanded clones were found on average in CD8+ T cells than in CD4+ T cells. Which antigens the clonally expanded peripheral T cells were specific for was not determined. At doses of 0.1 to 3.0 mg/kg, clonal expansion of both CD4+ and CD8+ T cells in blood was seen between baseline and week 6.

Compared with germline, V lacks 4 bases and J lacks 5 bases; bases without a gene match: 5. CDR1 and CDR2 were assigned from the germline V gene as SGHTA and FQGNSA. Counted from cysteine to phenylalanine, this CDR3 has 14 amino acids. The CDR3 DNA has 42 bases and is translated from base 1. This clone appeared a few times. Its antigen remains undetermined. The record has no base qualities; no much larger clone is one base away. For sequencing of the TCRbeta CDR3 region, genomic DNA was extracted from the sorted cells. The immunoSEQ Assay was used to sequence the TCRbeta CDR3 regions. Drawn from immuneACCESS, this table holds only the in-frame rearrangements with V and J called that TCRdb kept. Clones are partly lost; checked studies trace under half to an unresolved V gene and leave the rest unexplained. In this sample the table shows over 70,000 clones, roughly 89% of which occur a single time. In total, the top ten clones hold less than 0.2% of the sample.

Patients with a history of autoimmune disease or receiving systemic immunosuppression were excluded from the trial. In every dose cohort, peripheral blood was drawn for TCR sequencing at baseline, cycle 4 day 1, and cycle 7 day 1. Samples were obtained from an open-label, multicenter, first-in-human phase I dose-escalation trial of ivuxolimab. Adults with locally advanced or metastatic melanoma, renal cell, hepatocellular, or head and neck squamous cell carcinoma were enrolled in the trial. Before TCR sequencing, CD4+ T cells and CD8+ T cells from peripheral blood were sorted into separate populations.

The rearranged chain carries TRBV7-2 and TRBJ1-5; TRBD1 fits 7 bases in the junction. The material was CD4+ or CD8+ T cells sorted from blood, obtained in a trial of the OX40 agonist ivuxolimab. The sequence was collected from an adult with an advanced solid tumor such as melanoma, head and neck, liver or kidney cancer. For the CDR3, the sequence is CASSSRGLDQPQHF. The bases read TGTGCCAGCAGCTCAAGGGGGCTAGATCAGCCCCAGCATTTT.